These 22 T cell receptor beta chains were all obtained from the same sample, sequenced in a study of T cells in Graves' hyperthyroidism and ophthalmopathy. From RNA transcripts, TCR beta CDR3 regions were amplified. A first-round RT-PCR of the TCR CDR3 used the HTBI primer set. TCRdb reprocessed the multiplex PCR reads with MiXCR, giving one entry per CDR3 protein. The sample carries 460,000 or so distinct CDR3 sequences, 13% to 15% recorded once. The specimen sequenced was blood. The receptors here all came from a woman under 30 with Graves' hyperthyroidism.

This clonotype was detected ten times or more. This chain joins TRBV27 and TRBJ2-1; the match to TRBD2 covers 10 bases. Unmatched junction bases numbered 6, after V lost 6 bases and J lost 1 base. Germline values: CDR1 MNHEY, CDR2 SMNVEV (reference sequence). CDR3 size: 16 residues. The CDR3 loop is CASSPSGRGSYNEQFF. The CDR3 DNA reads TGTGCCAGCAGCCCTAGCGGGAGAGGATCCTACAATGAGCAGTTCTTC.

This clonotype was seen repeatedly, ten times or more. The rearrangement joins TRBV20-1 to TRBJ2-1; 12 nucleotides agree with TRBD2. Germline CDR1 DFQATT, CDR2 SNEGSKA (reference sequence). The CDR3 length is 17 residues. The V segment lost 0 bases and the J segment 4 bases; nucleotides outside the gene matches: 7. The CDR3 loop reads CSARDTGTSGLYNEQFF. The DNA of the CDR3 is TGCAGTGCTAGAGATACCGGGACTAGCGGGTTGTACAATGAGCAGTTCTTC.

Ten or more counts support this clonotype. The chain employs TRBV7-9 and TRBJ2-1; TRBD2 matches at 7 bases. Looked up from germline, CDR1 is SEHNR and CDR2 is FQNEAQ (reference sequence). Trimming took 5 bases from V and 3 from J; bases not matched to a gene: 7. The CDR3 covers 15 residues. The CDR3 reads CASSRLAMVYNEQFF. CDR3 bases: TGTGCCAGCAGCCGACTAGCCATGGTCTACAATGAGCAGTTCTTC.

Only a few counts were recorded for this clonotype. The chain is built from TRBV9 and TRBJ1-4; weak D call: TRBD1 (5 bases). The V end was cut by 4 bases, the J end by 0 bases, with 16 bases between. Germline CDR1 and CDR2: SGDLS and YYNGEE. The CDR3 has 17 residues. The CDR3 nucleotides read TGTGCCAGCAGCCCATCTCTGGGGGAGGCAACTAATGAAAAACTGTTTTTT. Its protein product is CASSPSLGEATNEKLFF.

In this sample, this clonotype turned up many times. The J gene is TRBJ1-5, the V gene TRBV5-5; D is perhaps TRBD1 (5 bases). Germline assignment: CDR1 SGHKS and CDR2 YYEKEE (reference sequence). The CDR3 runs to 16 residues. Trimming stripped 4 bases from V and 2 bases from J, with 16 bases between. CDR3: CASSRSRGSGNQPQHF. In DNA, the CDR3 is TGTGCCAGCAGCCGTTCGCGGGGGTCGGGCAATCAGCCCCAGCATTTT. Full variable domain (remainder filled in from reference TRBV5-5 and TRBJ1-5): DAGVTQSPTHLIKTRGQQVTLRCSPISGHKSVSWYQQVLGQGPQFIFQYYEKEERGRGNFPDRFSARQFPNYSSELNVNALLLGDSALYLCASSRSRGSGNQPQHFGDGTRLSIL.

This rearrangement joins TRBV30 to TRBJ2-1; D is uncertain. The V and J ends lost 0 bases and 1 base respectively, with 10 bases between them. The length of the CDR3 is 15 residues. The V gene's germline CDR1 is GTSNPN and CDR2 SVGIG (reference sequence). This chain's CDR3 is CAWSVRAKSYNEQFF. CDR3 nucleotide sequence: TGTGCCTGGAGTGTACGTGCCAAATCCTACAATGAGCAGTTCTTC.

There are many counts of this clonotype. DNA for the CDR3: TGTGCCAGCAGTTTAACGCGCGGGTGGAACAGAAACACCATATATTTT. Protein sequence: CASSLTRGWNRNTIYF. The chain joins TRBV12-3 or TRBV12-4 to TRBJ1-3; D not resolved. The CDR3 extends over 16 amino acids. V was shortened by 2 bases and J by 5 bases, with 16 bases between the two germline ends.

This clonotype was seen repeatedly, ten times or more. V is TRBV29-1 and J is TRBJ2-1, with a tentative D call TRBD1 (5 bases). CDR3 length: 12 residues. Germline V CDR1 and CDR2: SQVTM, ANQGSEA. Deletions cut 5 bases from V and 3 bases from J, with 8 bases between. The DNA for the CDR3 is TGCAGCGTTCAGGGCCTCTACAATGAGCAGTTCTTC. Protein sequence: CSVQGLYNEQFF.

Many counts were recorded for this clonotype. The chain couples TRBV11-3 to TRBJ2-7; TRBD1 is a possible D gene (5 bases). CDR1 is SGHNT and CDR2 is YENEEA in the germline V gene. CDR3 length: 13 amino acids. Trimming took 0 bases from V and 3 from J, leaving 6 bases between them. The CDR3 spells CASSLDDSYEQYF. The CDR3 DNA reads as TGTGCCAGCAGCTTAGATGACAGCTACGAGCAGTACTTC. Supplemented by reference TRBV11-3 and TRBJ2-7, the full variable domain reads EAGVVQSPRYKIIEKKQPVAFWCNPISGHNTLYWYLQNLGQGPELLIRYENEEAVDDSQLPKDRFSAERLKGVDSTLKIQPAELGDSAVYLCASSLDDSYEQYFGPGTRLTVT.

This sequence joins TRBV7-3 and TRBJ2-2; a possible D gene is TRBD1 (6 bases). The germline gives CDR1 SGHTA, CDR2 FQGTGA. This CDR3 spans 15 amino acids. Between the trimmed V and J ends, which lost 4 bases and 0 bases, there was a span of 9 bases. The CDR3 sequence: CASSSQGPNTGELFF. Written as DNA, the CDR3 is TGTGCCAGCAGCTCACAGGGTCCGAACACCGGGGAGCTGTTTTTT.

The sample holds a few counts of this clonotype. The chain employs TRBV7-9 and TRBJ2-1, with no clear D. Per the germline V gene, CDR1 is SEHNR and CDR2 is FQNEAQ (reference sequence). CDR3 length equals 13 residues. The V end was cut by 5 bases, the J end by 4 bases, with 9 bases between. The CDR3 nucleotides read TGTGCCAGCAGCCAACCCCATTACAATGAGCAGTTCTTC. This codes for CASSQPHYNEQFF.

This clonotype was detected only a few times. V gene TRBV25-1 combines with J gene TRBJ2-7, with 10 bases that match TRBD1. The CDR3 length is 15 residues. J was trimmed by 2 bases and V by 2 bases; bases with no gene match: 3. Germline CDR1 and CDR2: MGHDK and SYGVNS. The CDR3, as DNA: TGTGCCAGCAGTGAACCCGGGACAGGGGCCTACGAGCAGTACTTC. It codes for CASSEPGTGAYEQYF.

This clonotype was picked up a small number of times. This chain joins TRBV20-1 and TRBJ2-5, with a possible D match to TRBD2 (5 bases). V lost 2 bases, J lost 4 bases, and 11 bases lay in between. Germline loops: CDR1 DFQATT, CDR2 SNEGSKA (reference sequence). This CDR3 has 13 amino acids. The CDR3: CSARPAGGETQYF. CDR3 bases: TGCAGTGCTAGACCCGCAGGAGGAGAGACCCAGTACTTC.

As to this clonotype: A much larger clone is a single base away; this may be a read error. The V and J genes are TRBV5-1 and TRBJ1-5; TRBD1 matches 10 bases. This CDR3 is built from 16 residues. Germline V lookup: CDR1 SGHRS, CDR2 YFSETQ. CDR3 sequence reads: CASSLGTGAGGQLQHF. CDR3 in DNA: TGCGCCAGCAGCTTAGGGACAGGGGCTGGGGGACAGCTCCAGCATTTT.

The genes are TRBV5-1 and TRBJ1-6; the match to TRBD1 covers 7 bases. Looked up from germline, CDR1 is SGHRS and CDR2 is YFSETQ. This CDR3 region has 15 residues. The V and J ends lost 4 bases and 4 bases, in that order; junction bases with no gene match: 5. This CDR3 reads CASSPSGQYNSPLHF. The CDR3 nucleotides read TGCGCCAGCAGCCCCTCGGGACAGTATAATTCACCCCTCCACTTT.

The sample holds many counts of this clonotype. This chain uses TRBV3-1 with TRBJ2-1; TRBD1 matches 9 bases. Germline CDR1 LGHDT, CDR2 YNNKEL (reference sequence). Trimming removed 2 bases from V and 6 bases from J; junction bases left unmatched: 14. CDR3 length equals 18 residues. CDR3 in amino acids: CASSQPTDRTGAPNEQFF. The CDR3 bases are TGTGCCAGCAGCCAACCGACCGACCGGACAGGGGCCCCCAATGAGCAGTTCTTC.

Ten or more counts support this clonotype. The V gene is TRBV20-1, the J gene TRBJ2-3; D possibly corresponds to TRBD2 (6 bases). Between the trimmed V and J ends, which lost 1 base and 1 base, there was a span of 12 bases. The CDR3 consists of 15 residues. CDR1 and CDR2 (germline): DFQATT, SNEGSKA (reference sequence). The CDR3 here is CSARVSGGGTDTQYF. CDR3 in DNA: TGCAGTGCTAGAGTTAGCGGTGGGGGCACAGATACGCAGTATTTT.

This clonotype was counted ten times or more. The genes are TRBV12-3 or TRBV12-4 and TRBJ2-7; D may correspond to TRBD1 or TRBD2 (5 bases each). This CDR3 is built from 16 residues. V was pared by 3 bases and J by 3 bases, with 18 bases between. The CDR3 DNA follows: TGTGCCAGCAGTTTGCCACCGGGACCTACGCTCTACGAGCAGTACGTC. Translating gives CASSLPPGPTLYEQYV.

This clonotype was picked up many times. V gene TRBV10-1 combines with J gene TRBJ2-1; 14 positions match TRBD2. J lost 10 bases, V lost 4 bases, and 6 bases had no gene match. The CDR3 runs to 15 residues. In germline, CDR1 is WNHNN, CDR2 SYGVQD (reference sequence). CDR3 nucleotide sequence: TGCGCCAGCAGTGTCGGACTAGCGGGAGGCCACGAGCAGTTCTTC. This sequence encodes CASSVGLAGGHEQFF.

For this clonotype: Since a much larger clone is just one base distant, this may be a read error. Here the CDR3 DNA reads TGTGCCAGCAGTTACCTACAGGGTGTGGCTTTCTTT. Translated, it gives CASSYLQGVAFF. The chain links TRBV6-9 to TRBJ1-1; D is possibly TRBD1 (6 bases). The CDR3 sequence is 12 residues long. Germline CDR1 MNHGY, CDR2 SVAAGI. V lost 3 bases and J 11 bases, leaving 13 bases between the germline ends.

This clonotype was seen a handful of times. The chain has TRBV10-3 and TRBJ2-7; D is possibly TRBD1 (6 bases). This CDR3 is built from 14 residues. V was pared by 3 bases and J by 1 base, with 10 bases between. CDR1 is ENHRY, CDR2 SYGVKD, per germline. The CDR3 DNA follows: TGTGCCATCAGTGATGCGGACAGTTCCTACGAGCAGTACTTC. Its translation: CAISDADSSYEQYF.

This clonotype was found many times. This sequence joins TRBV6-2 or TRBV6-3 and TRBJ2-1, with 12 bases matching TRBD1. V was pared by 6 bases and J by 8 bases, with 8 bases of the junction left unmatched. CDR1 is MNHEY and CDR2 is SVGEGT in the germline V gene. The CDR3 loop spans 15 amino acids. The CDR3 loop is CASSRDRGRRDEQFF. The CDR3 DNA sequence: TGTGCCAGCAGCCGGGACAGGGGGCGAAGGGATGAGCAGTTCTTC.